Below, 25 T cell receptor beta chains from the same sample are listed, as sequenced in a study of memory CD4+ T cells and cytomegalovirus serostatus. The sort gate was single viable CD3+CD4+CD8-CD45RO+ cells for memory CD4+ T cells. Here immunoSEQ multiplex PCR was the method, and the copy in TCRdb shows in-frame clones only, minus some. The top ten clones hold 0.65% to 0.85% of a sample with about 41,000 clones, roughly 77% of them seen once. The sample was memory CD4+ T cells from blood. Receptor source: an adult in good health and CMV-seronegative.

The chain joins TRBV5-1 to TRBJ1-6, with D tentatively TRBD1 (5 bases). Trimming pared 1 base from V and 5 bases from J, leaving 10 bases between. The CDR3 extends over 15 amino acids. CDR1 and CDR2 (germline): SGHRS, YFSETQ. For the CDR3, the DNA is TGCGCCAGCAGCTTGAGAGGGGTTGATAATTCACCCCTCCACTTT. It encodes CASSLRGVDNSPLHF.

V and J are TRBV20-1 and TRBJ2-1; D not certain. Trimming stripped 3 bases from V and 7 bases from J, with 7 bases between. CDR1 is DFQATT, CDR2 SNEGSKA, per germline (reference sequence). The CDR3 spans 11 residues. For the CDR3, the DNA is TGCAGTGCTAGTCCGGTGAATGAGCAGTTCTTC. Translated, it gives CSASPVNEQFF.

V gene TRBV12-5 combines with J gene TRBJ2-1; D is unclear. The CDR3 is 13 amino acids. V lost 1 base to trimming and J lost 4 bases, with 5 bases between them. Germline CDR1 reads LGHNT; CDR2 reads FRNRAP. CDR3 region: CASGLGEYNEQFF. In nucleotides, the CDR3 is TGTGCTAGTGGTTTGGGAGAATACAATGAGCAGTTCTTC.

This clone rates as medium-sized (0.01 to 0.1%). The rearrangement joins TRBV4-2 to TRBJ2-1, with D unresolved. Germline lookup yields CDR1 LGHNA and CDR2 YNFKEQ. The CDR3 is made up of 15 amino acids. V was pared by 0 bases and J by 5 bases, with 11 bases between. The CDR3 region has the DNA TGTGCCAGCAGCCAAGATCTGGGCACTCACAATGAGCAGTTCTTC. It translates to CASSQDLGTHNEQFF.

V gene TRBV5-4 combines with J gene TRBJ2-2; a possible D gene is TRBD1 (6 bases). Germline V CDR1 and CDR2: SGHNT, YYREEE (reference sequence). Trimming stripped 4 bases from V and 0 bases from J, with 10 bases between. The CDR3 runs to 15 residues. The CDR3 loop reads CASSPWTANTGELFF. The CDR3 nucleotides read TGTGCCAGCAGCCCCTGGACAGCGAACACCGGGGAGCTGTTTTTT.

This rearrangement joins TRBV7-9 to TRBJ1-4; D is undetermined. The germline gives CDR1 SEHNR, CDR2 FQNEAQ (reference sequence). V lost 4 bases to trimming and J lost 2 bases, with 17 bases between them. The CDR3 is 17 amino acids. DNA for the CDR3: TGTGCCAGCAGCTCCGGAAGGGTATCCGTCACTAATGAAAAACTGTTTTTT. Translation: CASSSGRVSVTNEKLFF.

This chain uses TRBV6-6 with TRBJ2-2; 9 bases are a match to TRBD1. The germline V gene has CDR1 MNHNY and CDR2 SVGAGI (reference sequence). Unmatched junction bases numbered 6, after V lost 7 bases and J lost 0 bases. The CDR3 runs to 16 residues. CDR3 residues: CASTEQGATNTGELFF. The CDR3 DNA reads as TGTGCCAGCACAGAACAGGGGGCAACGAACACCGGGGAGCTGTTTTTT.

The genes are TRBV5-1 and TRBJ1-5; D perhaps matches TRBD1 (5 bases). The ends were cut back, 0 bases at V and 0 bases at J, with 7 bases in the middle. The CDR3 consists of 15 residues. The V gene's germline CDR1 is SGHRS and CDR2 YFSETQ. CDR3 in DNA: TGCGCCAGCAGCTTGGGTGGGGGTAGCAATCAGCCCCAGCATTTT. Its translation is CASSLGGGSNQPQHF.

The chain uses TRBV2 and TRBJ2-1; D may be TRBD2 (6 bases). Trimming pared 3 bases from V and 9 bases from J, leaving 18 bases between. CDR1 SNHLY and CDR2 FYNNEI come from the germline V gene. The CDR3 covers 15 residues. CDR3 in amino acids: CASSERGPTPREQFF. The CDR3 DNA reads as TGTGCCAGCAGTGAGCGGGGTCCCACGCCTCGTGAGCAGTTCTTC.

The chain joins TRBV28 to TRBJ1-4; D not resolved. The CDR3 length is 15 residues. Germline CDR1 is MDHEN and CDR2 is SYDVKM. The V end was cut by 4 bases, the J end by 4 bases, with 13 bases between. CDR3 sequence: CASSSHGQYNEKLFF. The CDR3 DNA follows: TGTGCCAGCAGTTCCCATGGGCAGTATAATGAAAAACTGTTTTTT. Full variable domain (rest looked up from reference TRBV28 and TRBJ1-4): DVKVTQSSRYLVKRTGEKVFLECVQDMDHENMFWYRQDPGLGLRLIYFSYDVKMKEKGDIPEGYSVSREKKERFSLILESASTNQTSMYLCASSSHGQYNEKLFFGSGTQLSVL.

Turning to this clone: A junction end diverges from the germline sequence, so it may reflect a read error. Other DNA sequences in this sample translate to the same CDR3. The J gene is TRBJ1-2, the V gene TRBV30, with D hard to call. This CDR3 has 9 amino acids. CDR1 and CDR2 (germline): GTSNPN, SVGIG (reference sequence). CDR3 protein: CASGESYTF. The CDR3 DNA reads TGTGCCTCCGGGGAGAGCTACACCTTT.

The chain links TRBV5-6 to TRBJ1-2; the match to TRBD1 covers 7 bases. V was pared by 2 bases and J by 0 bases, with 10 bases of the junction left unmatched. This CDR3 spans 17 amino acids. CDR1 SGHDT and CDR2 YYEEEE come from the germline V gene. This CDR3 is CASSLPGTDYSNYGYTF. The DNA of the CDR3 is TGTGCCAGCAGCTTACCCGGGACAGACTATTCTAACTATGGCTACACCTTC.

The V and J genes are TRBV30 and TRBJ2-3; 9 nucleotides align to TRBD2. The CDR3 length is 14 residues. Trimming cost V 2 bases and J 6 bases; bases outside gene matches: 6. CDR1 is GTSNPN, CDR2 SVGIG, per germline (reference sequence). CDR3 DNA: TGTGCCTGGAGTAAGACTAGCGGAGGGGATACGCAGTATTTT. Its protein product is CAWSKTSGGDTQYF. The whole variable domain, remainder taken from reference TRBV30 and TRBJ2-3, is SQTIHQWPATLVQPVGSPLSLECTVEGTSNPNLYWYRQAAGRGLQLLFYSVGIGQISSEVPQNLSASRPQDRQFILSSKKLLLSDSGFYLCAWSKTSGGDTQYFGPGTRLTVL.

The CDR3 DNA follows: TGTGCCAGCAGAGATGGACTCGGCTATGGCTACACCTTC. Translating it yields CASRDGLGYGYTF. This chain joins TRBV6-1 and TRBJ1-2; unclear D gene. Germline values: CDR1 MNHNS, CDR2 SASEGT. The CDR3 is 13 amino acids. Trimming removed 6 bases from V and 4 bases from J, with 12 bases in between.

The chain has TRBV30 and TRBJ1-1; 10 bases match TRBD1. The CDR3 covers 13 residues. Germline V gene lookup returns CDR1 GTSNPN and CDR2 SVGIG (reference sequence). V lost 6 bases, J lost 6 bases, and 7 bases stayed unmatched. The CDR3 sequence: CACLRDRGSEAFF. CDR3 DNA sequence: TGTGCCTGCCTCCGGGACAGGGGTTCTGAAGCTTTCTTT.

This chain joins TRBV19 and TRBJ1-6; 7 bases map to TRBD1. Germline V gene lookup returns CDR1 LNHDA and CDR2 SQIVND (reference sequence). The CDR3 length is 14 residues. Losses at the gene ends were 6 bases for V and 9 bases for J; bases not matched to a gene: 8. CDR3 amino acids: CASSPTGRSSPLHF. CDR3 nucleotides: TGTGCCAGTAGCCCGACAGGGAGGAGTTCACCCCTCCACTTT.

The rearrangement joins TRBV2 to TRBJ1-3; 8 positions agree with TRBD1. V lost 5 bases to trimming and J lost 2 bases; unmatched junction nucleotides: 2. Germline V gene sequence: CDR1 SNHLY, CDR2 FYNNEI. The CDR3 length is 14 residues. The CDR3 protein is CASSLQGAGNTIYF. The CDR3 DNA is TGTGCCAGCAGTTTACAGGGGGCTGGAAACACCATATATTTT. Drawing the rest from reference TRBV2 and TRBJ1-3, the complete variable domain is EPEVTQTPSHQVTQMGQEVILRCVPISNHLYFYWYRQILGQKVEFLVSFYNNEISEKSEIFDDQFSVERPDGSNFTLKIRSTKLEDSAMYFCASSLQGAGNTIYFGEGSWLTVV.

This chain links TRBV5-6 with TRBJ2-5; no clear D. V gave up 4 bases and J gave up 5 bases, with 15 bases separating them. The CDR3 consists of 14 residues. CDR1 and CDR2 from the germline V gene are SGHDT and YYEEEE. The CDR3 DNA reads as TGTGCCAGCAGCCGAGGCGGCCCCGGGGAGACCCAGTACTTC. Protein product: CASSRGGPGETQYF.

CDR3 sequence reads: CASSRGGTSGSYEQYF. CDR3 nucleotides: TGTGCCAGCTCCCGTGGCGGGACTAGCGGCTCCTACGAGCAGTACTTC. The gene calls are TRBV18 and TRBJ2-5; the match to TRBD2 covers 11 bases. The J call may be faulty, since TRBJ2-7 better matches the DNA end. The CDR3 runs 16 residues. CDR1 is KGHSH, CDR2 LQKENI, per germline.

This sequence joins TRBV6-1 and TRBJ2-3; 7 nucleotides match TRBD1. Germline V gene lookup returns CDR1 MNHNS and CDR2 SASEGT. The CDR3 is made up of 13 amino acids. V shed 6 bases and J 4 bases; nucleotides not matched to a gene: 4. The CDR3 is CASSNRGPDTQYF. The DNA of the CDR3 is TGTGCCAGCAGCAACAGGGGTCCAGATACGCAGTATTTT.

The CDR3 sequence: CASKTGQNTEAFF. The CDR3 DNA reads TGTGCCAGCAAGACAGGGCAAAACACTGAAGCTTTCTTT. The gene calls are TRBV2 and TRBJ1-1, with 7 bases that match TRBD1. Trimming at V came to 7 bases and at J to 2 bases, leaving 4 bases not matched to a gene. Germline V gene data show CDR1 as SNHLY and CDR2 as FYNNEI. CDR3 length equals 13 residues.

The chain couples TRBV5-4 to TRBJ2-1, with 12 bases identical to TRBD2. The CDR3 contains 15 residues. Trimming at V came to 2 bases and at J to 7 bases, leaving 4 bases not matched to a gene. Germline CDR1 reads SGHNT; CDR2 reads YYREEE (reference sequence). CDR3 sequence (DNA): TGTGCCAGCAGCTTCTCTAGCGGGGGGGCGAATGAGCAGTTCTTC. Translated: CASSFSSGGANEQFF.

This clone was counted only a few times. This rearrangement joins TRBV14 to TRBJ1-3; D call uncertain. This CDR3 comprises 12 residues. Trimming shortened V by 1 base and J by 7 bases, and 5 bases separated the two germline ends. CDR1 is SGHDN, CDR2 FVKESK, per germline. The CDR3 nucleotides are TGTGCCAGCAGCCAAGCGAGGAACACCATATATTTT. It codes for CASSQARNTIYF.

This clone is judged medium-sized. The V call is TRBV2, the J call TRBJ1-2; D not resolved. The CDR3 contains 13 residues. Germline V gene lookup returns CDR1 SNHLY and CDR2 FYNNEI. V was pared by 2 bases and J by 2 bases, with 6 bases between. The CDR3 here is CASSETLNYGYTF. CDR3 coding DNA: TGTGCCAGCAGTGAAACGTTAAACTATGGCTACACCTTC.

This sequence joins TRBV7-6 and TRBJ1-4, with 7 bases that match TRBD1. Germline trimming cut 4 bases from V and 4 bases from J; bases unmatched to any gene: 6. This CDR3 region has 15 residues. Germline-derived CDR1 and CDR2 are SGHVS and FNYEAQ. CDR3 residues: CASSSSGTVNEKLFF. The CDR3 DNA reads TGTGCCAGCAGCTCCTCCGGGACAGTTAATGAAAAACTGTTTTTT.